This T cell receptor beta chain is from a study of cytomegalovirus exposure and HLA in healthy donors. Study conclusions and caveats: Researchers catalogued approximately 160 TCR beta chains as cytomegalovirus-associated.

V was shortened by 3 bases and J by 6 bases, with 6 bases between the two germline ends. Germline loops: CDR1 SQVTM, CDR2 ANQGSEA. This CDR3 has 11 residues. The PCR ran on 60 Vbeta and 13 Jbeta primers. Produced via immunoSEQ multiplex PCR; TCRdb's table is partial and in-frame only. The sample has some 120,000 clones; around four fifths are singletons. To note about this clone: Its antigen remains unidentified.

The TCR sequence derives from a human donor in good health. The sample taken for sequencing was PBMCs. The chain links TRBV29-1 to TRBJ2-1, with unresolved D. The CDR3 sequence: CSVERSNEQFF. DNA for the CDR3: TGCAGCGTTGAGCGTAGCAATGAGCAGTTCTTC.